The entry that follows covers one T cell receptor (beta chain) sequence. This sample stems from a study of blood T cell repertoires in COVID-19. In the study overall: T cells, B-cell-depleted T cells, or PBMCs supplied cDNA or gDNA.

V lost 4 bases to trimming and J lost 1 base, with 13 bases between them. The CDR3 covers 15 residues. The germline V gene encodes CDR1 LGHDT and CDR2 YNNKEL (reference sequence). The assay was immunoSEQ multiplex PCR, and TCRdb's table has in-frame clones only and misses some. The sample has tens of thousands of clones; roughly nine tenths are singletons. Sequenced: peripheral blood. The clonotype comes from a woman aged 70-85 years with acute or convalescent COVID-19. The J gene is TRBJ1-2, the V gene TRBV3-1 (or the pseudogene TRBV3-2), with D possibly TRBD1 on 5 matching bases. CDR3 sequence (DNA): TGTGCCAGCAGCCGCACACAGACAGTTAACTATGGCTACACCTTC. Its translation: CASSRTQTVNYGYTF.